One and the same sample provided the 5 T cell receptor beta chains below, sequenced in a study of post-analysis software for immune sequencing data. Findings and caveats of the study: With TRBV5-6, TRBV5-1 and TRBV20-1 included, about 5 TRBV segments were more frequent in patients than in controls.

Unique molecular identifiers tagged the TCR beta cDNA libraries. TCRdb fed the PCR reads into MiXCR, producing one record per CDR3 protein. The sample holds some 890,000 distinct CDR3 sequences, about 53% seen once. For these TCRs, the target antigens are not known. Material: blood. These receptors came from a girl aged 10 to 17 with multiple sclerosis.

V gene TRBV29-1 combines with J gene TRBJ1-1; D is perhaps TRBD1 (6 bases). The CDR3 covers 12 residues. The germline gives CDR1 SQVTM, CDR2 ANQGSEA. V was clipped by 7 bases and J by 3 bases, with 12 bases between them. CDR3: CSATQGYTEAFF. The CDR3 DNA follows: TGCAGCGCCACACAGGGATACACTGAAGCTTTCTTT.

The chain uses TRBV12-3 or TRBV12-4 and TRBJ2-7, with a tentative D call TRBD1 (6 bases). This CDR3 spans 18 amino acids. Trimming took 6 bases from V and 0 from J, leaving 24 bases between them. The CDR3 bases are TGTGCCAGCAGCCGATCCCGTTACGGACAGCAGAGCTCCTACGAGCAGTACTTC. Protein: CASSRSRYGQQSSYEQYF.

The rearrangement uses TRBV18 and TRBJ2-7; D may correspond to TRBD1 or TRBD2 (6 bases each). The ends were cut back, 6 bases at V and 9 bases at J, with 18 bases in the middle. Germline V gene sequence: CDR1 KGHSH, CDR2 LQKENI. The CDR3 has 13 amino acids. The CDR3 DNA is TGTGCCAGCTCGCCGGAGTCGGGGGCACCGCAGTACTTC. Its protein product is CASSPESGAPQYF.

There are a few counts of this clonotype. The chain carries TRBV3-1 and TRBJ2-3; D gene uncertain. This CDR3 comprises 14 residues. With 3 bases removed from V and 0 bases from J, the gap between germline ends came to 7 bases. Germline lookup yields CDR1 LGHDT and CDR2 YNNKEL (reference sequence). CDR3 sequence (DNA): TGTGCCAGCAGCCAGGACGGTAGCACAGATACGCAGTATTTT. The encoded protein is CASSQDGSTDTQYF.

The rearrangement links TRBV20-1 to TRBJ2-1; 9 nucleotides line up with TRBD2. Germline lookup yields CDR1 DFQATT and CDR2 SNEGSKA (reference sequence). V trimming: 6 bases; J trimming: 2 bases; junction bases outside the gene matches: 8. This CDR3 is built from 15 residues. CDR3 residues: CSATPLAGPYNEQFF. The CDR3, as DNA: TGCAGTGCCACACCCCTAGCGGGACCCTACAATGAGCAGTTCTTC.